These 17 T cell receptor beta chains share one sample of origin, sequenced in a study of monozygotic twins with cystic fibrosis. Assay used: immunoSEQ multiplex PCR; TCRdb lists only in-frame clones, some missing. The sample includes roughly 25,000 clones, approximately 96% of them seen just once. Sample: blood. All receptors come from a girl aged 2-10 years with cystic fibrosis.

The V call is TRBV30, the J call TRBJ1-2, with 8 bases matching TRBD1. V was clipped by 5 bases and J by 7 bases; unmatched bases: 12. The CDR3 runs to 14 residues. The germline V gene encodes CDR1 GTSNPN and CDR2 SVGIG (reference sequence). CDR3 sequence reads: CAWAQGATVFGYTF. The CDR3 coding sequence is TGTGCCTGGGCTCAGGGGGCAACGGTTTTTGGCTACACCTTC.

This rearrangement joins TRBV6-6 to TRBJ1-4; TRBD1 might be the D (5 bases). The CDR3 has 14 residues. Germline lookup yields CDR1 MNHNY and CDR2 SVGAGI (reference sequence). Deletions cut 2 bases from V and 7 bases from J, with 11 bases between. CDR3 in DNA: TGTGCCAGCAGTTACGGGGACTGGGGTGAAAAACTGTTTTTT. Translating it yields CASSYGDWGEKLFF.

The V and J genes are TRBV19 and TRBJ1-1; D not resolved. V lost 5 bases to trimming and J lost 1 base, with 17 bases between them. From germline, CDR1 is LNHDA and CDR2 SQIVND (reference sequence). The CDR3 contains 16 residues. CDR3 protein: CASSVAGRTQNTEAFF. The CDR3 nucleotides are TGTGCCAGTAGTGTCGCAGGACGTACCCAGAACACTGAAGCTTTCTTT.

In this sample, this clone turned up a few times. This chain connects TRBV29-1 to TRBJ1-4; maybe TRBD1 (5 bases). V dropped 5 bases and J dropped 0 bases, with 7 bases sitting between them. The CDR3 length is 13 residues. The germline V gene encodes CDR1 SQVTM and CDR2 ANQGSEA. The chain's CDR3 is CSVQGPTNEKLFF. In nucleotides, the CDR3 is TGCAGCGTTCAGGGACCAACTAATGAAAAACTGTTTTTT.

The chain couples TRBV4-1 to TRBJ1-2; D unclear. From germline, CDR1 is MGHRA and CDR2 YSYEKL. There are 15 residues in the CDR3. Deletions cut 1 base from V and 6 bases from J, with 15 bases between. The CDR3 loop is CASSQAKTATNGYTF. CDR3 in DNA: TGCGCCAGCAGCCAAGCTAAGACCGCAACGAATGGCTACACCTTC.

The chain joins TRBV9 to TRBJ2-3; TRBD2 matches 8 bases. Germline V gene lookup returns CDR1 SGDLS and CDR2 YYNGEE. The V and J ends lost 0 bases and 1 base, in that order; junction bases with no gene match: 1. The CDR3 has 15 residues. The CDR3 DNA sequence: TGTGCCAGCAGCGTAGGAGCGGGAGGCACAGATACGCAGTATTTT. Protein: CASSVGAGGTDTQYF.

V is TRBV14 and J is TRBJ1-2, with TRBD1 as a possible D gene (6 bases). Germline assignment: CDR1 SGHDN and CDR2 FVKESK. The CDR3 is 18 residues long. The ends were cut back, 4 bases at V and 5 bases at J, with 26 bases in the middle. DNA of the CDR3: TGTGCCAGCAGCCGCGGCGCAGGTCTTGGGGGGGCGAGTTATGGCTACACCTTC. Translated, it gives CASSRGAGLGGASYGYTF.

This chain's CDR3 is CASSPPLGGANASTDTQYF. CDR3 nucleotides: TGTGCCAGCAGTCCCCCTTTGGGGGGGGCCAACGCTAGCACAGATACGCAGTATTTT. This sequence joins TRBV27 and TRBJ2-3; D might be TRBD2 (7 bases). With 5 bases removed from V and 0 bases from J, the gap between germline ends came to 24 bases. Germline loops: CDR1 MNHEY, CDR2 SMNVEV (reference sequence). CDR3 length: 19 amino acids.

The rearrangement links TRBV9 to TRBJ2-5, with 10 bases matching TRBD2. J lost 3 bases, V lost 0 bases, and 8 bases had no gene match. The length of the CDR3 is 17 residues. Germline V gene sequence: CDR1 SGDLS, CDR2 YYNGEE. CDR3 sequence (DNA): TGTGCCAGCAGCGTAGCTCGGGGGCTAGCGGGAGAAGAGACCCAGTACTTC. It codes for CASSVARGLAGEETQYF.

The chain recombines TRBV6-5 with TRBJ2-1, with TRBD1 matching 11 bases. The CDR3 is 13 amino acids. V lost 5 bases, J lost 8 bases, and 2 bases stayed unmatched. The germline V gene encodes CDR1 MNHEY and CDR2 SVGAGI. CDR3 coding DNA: TGTGCCAGCAGTCGGACAGGGGGCTATGAGCAGTTCTTC. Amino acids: CASSRTGGYEQFF.

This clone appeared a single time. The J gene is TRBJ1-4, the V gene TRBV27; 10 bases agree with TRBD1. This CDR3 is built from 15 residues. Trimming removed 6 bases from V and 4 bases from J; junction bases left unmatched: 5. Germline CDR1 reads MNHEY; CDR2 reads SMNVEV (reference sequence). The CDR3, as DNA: TGTGCCAGCAGACACTGGACAGGGGGTAATGAAAAACTGTTTTTT. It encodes CASRHWTGGNEKLFF.

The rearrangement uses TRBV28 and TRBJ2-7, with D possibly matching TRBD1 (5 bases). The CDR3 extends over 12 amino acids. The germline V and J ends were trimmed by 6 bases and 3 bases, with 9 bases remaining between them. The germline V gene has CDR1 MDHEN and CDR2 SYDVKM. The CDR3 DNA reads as TGTGCCAGCAGACCTGGACACTACGAGCAGTACTTC. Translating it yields CASRPGHYEQYF.

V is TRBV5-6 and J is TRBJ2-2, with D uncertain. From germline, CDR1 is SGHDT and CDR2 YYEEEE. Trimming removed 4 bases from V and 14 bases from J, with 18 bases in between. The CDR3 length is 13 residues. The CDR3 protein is CASSLGFRTSLFF. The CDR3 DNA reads TGTGCCAGCAGCCTGGGGTTCCGGACGTCTCTGTTTTTT.

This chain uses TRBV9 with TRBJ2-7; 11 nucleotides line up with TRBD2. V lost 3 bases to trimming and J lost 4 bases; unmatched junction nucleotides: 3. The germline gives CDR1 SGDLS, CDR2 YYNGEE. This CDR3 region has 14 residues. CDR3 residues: CASSGSGRGYEQYF. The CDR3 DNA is TGTGCCAGCAGCGGTAGCGGGAGGGGGTACGAGCAGTACTTC.

CDR3 protein: CAISETRTGSTDTQYF. The CDR3, as DNA: TGTGCCATCAGTGAGACGCGAACAGGGTCCACAGATACGCAGTATTTT. The chain recombines TRBV10-3 with TRBJ2-3, with D possibly matching TRBD1 (6 bases). The CDR3 is made up of 16 amino acids. CDR1 is ENHRY and CDR2 is SYGVKD in the germline V gene. Trimming took off 2 bases at V and 2 bases at J, with 14 bases between the two ends.

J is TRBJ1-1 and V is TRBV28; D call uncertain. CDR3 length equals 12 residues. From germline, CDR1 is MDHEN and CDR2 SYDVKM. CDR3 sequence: CGSGIANTEAFF. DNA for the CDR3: TGTGGGTCGGGGATTGCGAACACTGAAGCTTTCTTT.

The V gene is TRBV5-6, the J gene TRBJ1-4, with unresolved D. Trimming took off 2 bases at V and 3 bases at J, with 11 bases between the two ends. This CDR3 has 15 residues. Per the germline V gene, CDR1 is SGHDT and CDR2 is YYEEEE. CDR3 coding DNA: TGTGCCAGCAGCTTAGGAAGGCGGGCTAATGAAAAACTGTTTTTT. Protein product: CASSLGRRANEKLFF.